The present T cell receptor beta chain was sequenced within a study of tumor-infiltrating lymphocytes in localized non-small cell lung cancer. Study-level background: Some samples were collected after neoadjuvant chemotherapy; smokers, never-smokers and several histologies were included.

Libraries were prepared by immunoSEQ multiplex PCR; TCRdb keeps only in-frame clonotypes and omits some of them. The top ten hold 9% to 15% of the sample, which has 7,000 to 8,500 clones, roughly 58% seen once. Trimming removed 2 bases at V and 3 bases at J, with 13 bases between. The CDR3 length is 16 residues. The germline V gene has CDR1 MNHNY and CDR2 SVGAGI (reference sequence). Broader study findings: Immunotypes IM1 and IM2 had similar TCR-derived T-cell fractions. Tumor T-cell fraction from TCR sequencing was not associated with recurrence-free survival (p = 0.61). Higher tumor T cell infiltration than in uninvolved lung was supported by TCRbeta sequencing.

Remarks on this clone: The antigen remains unidentified.

This TCR derives from a human donor with non-small cell lung cancer. The chain joins TRBV6-6 to TRBJ2-2; the D gene is possibly TRBD1 (6 bases). Sequencing used lung tumor tissue. CDR3 loop: CASSYSLGGDTGELFF. As DNA, the CDR3 is TGTGCCAGCAGTTACAGTCTAGGGGGTGACACCGGGGAGCTGTTTTTT.